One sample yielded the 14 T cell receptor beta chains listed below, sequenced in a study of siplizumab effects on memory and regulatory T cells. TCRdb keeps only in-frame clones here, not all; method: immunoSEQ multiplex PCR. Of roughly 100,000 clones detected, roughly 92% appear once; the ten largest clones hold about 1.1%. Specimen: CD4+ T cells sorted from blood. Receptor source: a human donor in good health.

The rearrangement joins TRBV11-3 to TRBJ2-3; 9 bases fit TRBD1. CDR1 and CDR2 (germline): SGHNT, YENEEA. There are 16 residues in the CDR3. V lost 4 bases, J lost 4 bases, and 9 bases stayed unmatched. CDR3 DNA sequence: TGTGCCAGCAGCTACACCGGGACAGGGTTCGCAGATACGCAGTATTTT. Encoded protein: CASSYTGTGFADTQYF. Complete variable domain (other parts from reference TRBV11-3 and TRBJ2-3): EAGVVQSPRYKIIEKKQPVAFWCNPISGHNTLYWYLQNLGQGPELLIRYENEEAVDDSQLPKDRFSAERLKGVDSTLKIQPAELGDSAVYLCASSYTGTGFADTQYFGPGTRLTVL.

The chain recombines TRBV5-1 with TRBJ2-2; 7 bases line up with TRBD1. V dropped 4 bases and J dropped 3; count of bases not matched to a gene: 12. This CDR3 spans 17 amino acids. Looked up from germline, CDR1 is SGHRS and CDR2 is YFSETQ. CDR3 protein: CASSPVTGATYTGELFF. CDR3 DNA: TGCGCCAGCAGCCCCGTAACAGGGGCGACGTACACCGGGGAGCTGTTTTTT.

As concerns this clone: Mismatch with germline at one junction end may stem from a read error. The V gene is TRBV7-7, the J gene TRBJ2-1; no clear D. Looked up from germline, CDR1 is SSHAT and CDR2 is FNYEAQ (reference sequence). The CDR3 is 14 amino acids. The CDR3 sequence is CASSLVGGTNGQFF. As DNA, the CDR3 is TGTGCCAGCAGCTTAGTTGGTGGTACTAATGGGCAGTTCTTC.

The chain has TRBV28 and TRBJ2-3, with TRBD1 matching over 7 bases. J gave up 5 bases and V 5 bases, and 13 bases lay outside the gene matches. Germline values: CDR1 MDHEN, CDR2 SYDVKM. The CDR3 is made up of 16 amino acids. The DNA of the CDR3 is TGTGCCAGCAGTGGAAGGCTGACAGGGATTATAGATACGCAGTATTTT. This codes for CASSGRLTGIIDTQYF. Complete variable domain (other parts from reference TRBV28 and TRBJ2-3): DVKVTQSSRYLVKRTGEKVFLECVQDMDHENMFWYRQDPGLGLRLIYFSYDVKMKEKGDIPEGYSVSREKKERFSLILESASTNQTSMYLCASSGRLTGIIDTQYFGPGTRLTVL.

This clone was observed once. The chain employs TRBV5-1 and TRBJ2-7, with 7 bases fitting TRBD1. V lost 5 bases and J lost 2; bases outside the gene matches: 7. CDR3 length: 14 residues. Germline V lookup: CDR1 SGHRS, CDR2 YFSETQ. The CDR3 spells CASRIAGGAYEQYF. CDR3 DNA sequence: TGCGCCAGCAGAATAGCAGGGGGAGCCTACGAGCAGTACTTC.

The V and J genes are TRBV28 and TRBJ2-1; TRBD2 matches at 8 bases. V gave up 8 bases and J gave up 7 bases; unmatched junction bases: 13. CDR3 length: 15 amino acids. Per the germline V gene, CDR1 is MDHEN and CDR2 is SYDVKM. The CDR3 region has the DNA TGTGCCAGCGGACTAGGGGTCATAGCGGGAAATGAGCAGTTCTTC. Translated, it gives CASGLGVIAGNEQFF.

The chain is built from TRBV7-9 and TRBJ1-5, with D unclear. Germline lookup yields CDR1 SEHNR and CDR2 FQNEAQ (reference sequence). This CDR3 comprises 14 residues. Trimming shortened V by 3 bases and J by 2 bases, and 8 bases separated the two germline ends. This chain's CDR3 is CASSFGSRNQPQHF. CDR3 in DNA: TGTGCCAGCAGCTTTGGCAGTCGCAATCAGCCCCAGCATTTT.

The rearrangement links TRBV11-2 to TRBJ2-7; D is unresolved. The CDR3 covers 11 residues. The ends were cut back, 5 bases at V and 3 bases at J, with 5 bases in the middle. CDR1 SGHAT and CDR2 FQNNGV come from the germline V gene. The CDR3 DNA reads TGTGCCAGCAGCATTAGCTACGAGCAGTACTTC. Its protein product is CASSISYEQYF.

CDR3 DNA sequence: TGTGCCAGTAGTACGCGGACAGGGTTTAACTATGGCTACACCTTC. It translates to CASSTRTGFNYGYTF. The rearrangement uses TRBV19 and TRBJ1-2, with 8 bases that match TRBD1. Trimming removed 4 bases from V and 1 base from J; junction bases left unmatched: 5. This CDR3 spans 15 amino acids. From germline, CDR1 is LNHDA and CDR2 SQIVND (reference sequence).

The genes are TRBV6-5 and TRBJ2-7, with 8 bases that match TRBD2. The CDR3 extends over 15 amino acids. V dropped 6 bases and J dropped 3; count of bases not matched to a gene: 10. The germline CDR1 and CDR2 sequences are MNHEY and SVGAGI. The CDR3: CASRTGGVGDYEQYF. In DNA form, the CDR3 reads TGTGCCAGCAGAACCGGGGGGGTCGGAGACTACGAGCAGTACTTC.

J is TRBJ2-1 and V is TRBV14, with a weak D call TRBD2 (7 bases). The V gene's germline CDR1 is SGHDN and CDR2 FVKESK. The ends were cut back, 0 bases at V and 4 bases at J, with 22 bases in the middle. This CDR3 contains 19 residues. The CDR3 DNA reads TGTGCCAGCAGCCAAGACGCCCTAGCGGTCCCAAGGGGGTACAATGAGCAGTTCTTC. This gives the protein CASSQDALAVPRGYNEQFF.

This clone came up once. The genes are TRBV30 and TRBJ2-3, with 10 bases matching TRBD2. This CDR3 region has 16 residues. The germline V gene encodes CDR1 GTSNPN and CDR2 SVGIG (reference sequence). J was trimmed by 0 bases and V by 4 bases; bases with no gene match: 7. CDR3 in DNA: TGTGCCTGGATTCTAGCGGGGGCACCTAGCACAGATACGCAGTATTTT. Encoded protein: CAWILAGAPSTDTQYF.

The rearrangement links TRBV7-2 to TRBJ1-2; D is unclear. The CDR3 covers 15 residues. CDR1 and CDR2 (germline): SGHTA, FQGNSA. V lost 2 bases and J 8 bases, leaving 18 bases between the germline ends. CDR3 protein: CASSLIPLLATGYTF. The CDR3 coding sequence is TGTGCCAGCAGCTTAATACCCCTTCTAGCTACGGGCTACACCTTC.

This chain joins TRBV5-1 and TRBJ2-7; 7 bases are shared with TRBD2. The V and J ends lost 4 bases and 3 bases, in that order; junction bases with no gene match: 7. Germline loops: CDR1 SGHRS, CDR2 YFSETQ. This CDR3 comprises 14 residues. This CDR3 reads CASSLEGGFYEQYF. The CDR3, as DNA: TGCGCCAGCAGCCTAGAGGGAGGGTTCTACGAGCAGTACTTC.